The 14 T cell receptor beta chains listed next were all sequenced from one sample in a study of beta chain features in type 1 diabetes. These receptors' targets are unknown. Study-wide results and caveats: Shorter TCRB CDR3s, moderately but significantly so, marked every one of the four CD4+ subsets in Type 1 diabetes patients.

Since all of the isolated RNA was reverse transcribed, expressed TCRB transcripts were what got sequenced. Some clones are missing from TCRdb's copy, which holds only in-frame ones; the method was immunoSEQ multiplex PCR. The table has hundreds of thousands of clones, roughly a tenth seen once; the top ten hold 0.017%. The material sequenced was naive CD4+ T cells from blood. These receptors came from a man aged 30 to 45 with type 1 diabetes.

This clone turned up a few times. This chain uses TRBV11-2 with TRBJ2-3; the D is unclear. Trimming left V 8 bases short and J 4 bases short, with 10 bases between. Germline V gives CDR1 SGHAT, CDR2 FQNNGV. CDR3 length: 12 residues. The CDR3, as DNA: TGTGCCAGCCTTCTAGTAGCAGATACGCAGTATTTT. Encoded protein: CASLLVADTQYF.

This clone showed up just a few times. Other nucleotide sequences from this sample produce the same CDR3. The V gene is TRBV7-2, the J gene TRBJ2-7; D call uncertain. Germline V gene sequence: CDR1 SGHTA, CDR2 FQGNSA. The CDR3 is 11 amino acids. V lost 2 bases and J 3 bases, leaving 2 bases between the germline ends. The CDR3 loop reads CASSLLYEQYF. CDR3 sequence (DNA): TGTGCCAGCAGCTTACTCTACGAGCAGTACTTC.

This chain joins TRBV4-1 and TRBJ2-3; D unresolved. Germline V lookup: CDR1 MGHRA, CDR2 YSYEKL. CDR3 length: 15 residues. V was cut by 0 bases and J by 1 base, with 8 bases left in between. For the CDR3, the DNA is TGCGCCAGCAGCCAAGATCGTCGGGGCACAGATACGCAGTATTTT. This gives the protein CASSQDRRGTDTQYF.

The chain carries TRBV18 and TRBJ2-7; D perhaps matches TRBD2 (6 bases). The germline gives CDR1 KGHSH, CDR2 LQKENI. This CDR3 is built from 13 residues. V gave up 0 bases and J gave up 7 bases, with 10 bases separating them. The CDR3, as DNA: TGTGCCAGCTCACCACCGTCTAGCGAAGAGCAGTACTTC. Amino acids: CASSPPSSEEQYF.

This clone was detected only a few times. The chain has TRBV11-1 and TRBJ1-1, with D unclear. Trimming stripped 3 bases from V and 0 bases from J, with 8 bases between. The CDR3 has 14 amino acids. Germline-derived CDR1 and CDR2 are SGHAT and FQDESV (reference sequence). In DNA form, the CDR3 reads TGTGCCAGCAGCTTTGAGGGTATGAACACTGAAGCTTTCTTT. Its translation: CASSFEGMNTEAFF.

This clone appeared a few times. This CDR3 is CASSPGHHYEQYF. DNA for the CDR3: TGCGCCAGCAGCCCGGGACACCACTACGAGCAGTACTTC. V and J are TRBV4-3 and TRBJ2-7, with D perhaps matching TRBD1 (6 bases). This CDR3 contains 13 residues. The germline V gene has CDR1 LGHNA and CDR2 YSLEER. V lost 4 bases, J lost 3 bases, and 10 bases lay in between.

This chain joins TRBV7-2 and TRBJ2-4; a weak D match, TRBD2 (6 bases). Trimming left V 5 bases short and J 3 bases short, with 11 bases between. The CDR3 is 14 amino acids. The germline V gene has CDR1 SGHTA and CDR2 FQGNSA. In nucleotides, the CDR3 is TGTGCCAGCAGCCTCACCGGGAGCAAAAACATTCAGTACTTC. Its translation is CASSLTGSKNIQYF.

The rearrangement joins TRBV4-2 to TRBJ2-7, with D unresolved. Per the germline V gene, CDR1 is LGHNA and CDR2 is YNFKEQ. The CDR3 is made up of 15 amino acids. The V gene lost 0 bases and the J gene lost 0 bases, with 9 bases spanning the gap. The CDR3 loop reads CASSQDWRNSYEQYF. The DNA for the CDR3 is TGTGCCAGCAGCCAAGATTGGAGAAACTCCTACGAGCAGTACTTC.

This chain joins TRBV9 and TRBJ1-2; no clear D. This CDR3 region has 15 residues. Per germline, CDR1 SGDLS and CDR2 YYNGEE. The V end lost 4 bases, the J end lost 3 bases, and 16 bases lay between the germline ends. Written as DNA, the CDR3 is TGTGCCAGCAGCCCCCAAGAGGGTATTGACTATGGCTACACCTTC. Its translation is CASSPQEGIDYGYTF.

This clone showed up just a few times. This rearrangement joins TRBV4-2 to TRBJ2-1; D may be TRBD1 (5 bases). Germline assignment: CDR1 LGHNA and CDR2 YNFKEQ. V lost 0 bases and J 3 bases, leaving 9 bases between the germline ends. The CDR3 totals 15 residues. The CDR3 DNA sequence: TGTGCCAGCAGCCAAGAAATCACAGGCTACAATGAGCAGTTCTTC. Translation: CASSQEITGYNEQFF.

This clone was picked up a small number of times. The rearrangement joins TRBV7-2 to TRBJ2-1; 11 bases line up with TRBD2. Trimming removed 2 bases from V and 4 bases from J; junction bases left unmatched: 1. This CDR3 has 15 residues. Per the germline V gene, CDR1 is SGHTA and CDR2 is FQGNSA. CDR3 protein: CASSLTSGGYNEQFF. CDR3 sequence (DNA): TGTGCCAGCAGCTTAACTAGCGGGGGATACAATGAGCAGTTCTTC. Looking up the rest from reference TRBV7-2 and TRBJ2-1 gives the full variable domain: GAGVSQSPSNKVTEKGKDVELRCDPISGHTALYWYRQSLGQGLEFLIYFQGNSAPDKSGLPSDRFSAERTGGSVSTLTIQRTQQEDSAVYLCASSLTSGGYNEQFFGPGTRLTVL.

Concerning this clone: At one end the junction does not follow the germline gene, possibly because of a read error. The rearrangement uses TRBV19 and TRBJ2-5; perhaps TRBD1 as D (5 bases). CDR3 length: 11 residues. Germline CDR1 reads LNHDA; CDR2 reads SQIVND (reference sequence). The CDR3 sequence is CASSNRQQWDF. CDR3 nucleotides: TGTGCCAGTAGTAACCGACAGCAGTGGGACTTC.

A few counts support this clone. V gene TRBV30 combines with J gene TRBJ2-1, with no clear D. CDR1 and CDR2 from the germline V gene are GTSNPN and SVGIG (reference sequence). This CDR3 spans 12 amino acids. V shed 2 bases and J shed 6 bases, with 8 bases lying between them. Written as DNA, the CDR3 is TGTGCCTGGAGTCGCCAAGCCAATGAGCAGTTCTTC. This encodes CAWSRQANEQFF.

The sample holds a few counts of this clone. This chain uses TRBV30 with TRBJ1-1, with 8 bases aligning to TRBD1. Germline V CDR1 and CDR2: GTSNPN, SVGIG (reference sequence). The CDR3 loop spans 13 amino acids. V lost 2 bases to trimming and J lost 4 bases; unmatched junction nucleotides: 3. The CDR3 DNA is TGTGCCTGGAGTTCCACAGGGGGCACTGAAGCTTTCTTT. This sequence encodes CAWSSTGGTEAFF.